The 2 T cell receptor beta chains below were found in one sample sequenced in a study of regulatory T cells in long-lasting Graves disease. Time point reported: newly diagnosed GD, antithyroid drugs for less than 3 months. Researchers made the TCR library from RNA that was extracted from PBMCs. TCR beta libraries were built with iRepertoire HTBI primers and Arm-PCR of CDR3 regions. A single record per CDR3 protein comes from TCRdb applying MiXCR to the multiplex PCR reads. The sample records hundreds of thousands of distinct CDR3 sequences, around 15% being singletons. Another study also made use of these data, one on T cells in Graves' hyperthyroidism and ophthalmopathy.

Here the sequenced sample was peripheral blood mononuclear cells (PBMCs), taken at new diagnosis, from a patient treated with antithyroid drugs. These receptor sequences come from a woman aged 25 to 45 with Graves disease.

CDR3 sequence reads: CASRRPGQGYGYTF. As DNA, the CDR3 is TGTGCCAGCAGACGACCGGGACAGGGCTATGGCTACACCTTC. The genes are TRBV11-2 and TRBJ1-2; 9 bases are a match to TRBD1. Germline CDR1 SGHAT, CDR2 FQNNGV. The ends lost 6 bases at V and 4 bases at J; junction bases unmatched: 6. The CDR3 runs to 14 residues. Full variable domain (remainder filled in from reference TRBV11-2 and TRBJ1-2): EAGVAQSPRYKIIEKRQSVAFWCNPISGHATLYWYQQILGQGPKLLIQFQNNGVVDDSQLPKDRFSAERLKGVDSTLKIQPAKLEDSAVYLCASRRPGQGYGYTFGSGTRLTVV.

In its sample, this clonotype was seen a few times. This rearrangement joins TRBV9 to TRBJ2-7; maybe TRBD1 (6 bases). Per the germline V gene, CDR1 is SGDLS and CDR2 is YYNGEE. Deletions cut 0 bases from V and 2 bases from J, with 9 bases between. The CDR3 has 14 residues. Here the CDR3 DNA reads TGTGCCAGCAGCGTAGGCAGGACAGCCTACGAGCAGTACTTC. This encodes CASSVGRTAYEQYF.